The clone carrying this T cell receptor beta chain was observed a handful of times. Its target is not known. Each donor gave one heparinised blood draw averaging around 120 mL. The data belong to a study of beta chain features in type 1 diabetes. Study conclusions and caveats: No resolution was reached here on whether HLA type influences TCRB rearrangement. Sequencing used cDNA, and cells with high TCR expression could therefore be over-represented. In every one of the four CD4+ subsets, TCRB CDR3s were moderately but significantly shorter in Type 1 diabetes patients.

The isolated RNA, all of it, was reverse transcribed, so expressed TCRB transcripts were what got sequenced. Measured with immunoSEQ multiplex PCR; TCRdb has only the in-frame clones, and not every one. The sample contains about 160,000 clones, around 8% of which appear only once. CDR1 and CDR2 from the germline V gene are PRHDT and FYEKMQ (reference sequence). This CDR3 has 16 amino acids. V lost 5 bases to trimming and J lost 1 base; unmatched junction nucleotides: 6. This clonotype was obtained from a woman aged 40-49 years with type 1 diabetes. The gene calls are TRBV13 and TRBJ2-3; 10 bases fit TRBD2. The sequencing input was central memory CD4+ T cells from blood. CDR3 DNA: TGTGCCAGCAGCCCCCCACTAGCGGGGCGCACAGATACGCAGTATTTT. Translated, it gives CASSPPLAGRTDTQYF.